The T cell receptor beta chain under discussion was sequenced for a study of PD-L1 blockade in urothelial cancer (dated by TCRdb to about 2017). For context, the study as a whole: Therapy was started in 2014 for all patients, and atezolizumab 1,200 mg was administered intravenously every 3 weeks. About 90% of the roughly 29 patients were identified as males with urothelial cancer of bladder origin, and a prior smoking history was reported by 18 of 29 patients. An ECOG performance status of 0 or 1 was recorded for the patients, and 0 to 3 prior chemotherapy regimens had been received by the patients. Blood samples were analyzed at 3 weeks after treatment start (second dose) and at 6 weeks after treatment start. Blood samples gave median yields of approximately 130,000 T cells and approximately 80,000 unique TCRs, along with a median clonality of around 0.075. An exploratory multi-omic analysis was conducted of the somatic, immune and clinical correlates of response to PD-L1 blockade with atezolizumab in urothelial cancer. Pretreatment tumor samples, along with matched peripheral blood collected serially before and after atezolizumab treatment, underwent TCR sequencing. Durable clinical benefit was defined as a progression-free survival longer than 6 months, and TCR features were additionally tested against progression-free survival and overall survival. In the same patients who had TCR sequencing, pretreatment tumors also underwent whole exome sequencing and RNA sequencing. Some ten patients reached durable clinical benefit, while some 20 patients did not. Pretreatment blood TCR-seq was available for under 35 patients, at least one posttreatment blood collection was obtained for 25 or so patients, and tumor TCR-seq was available for 25 or so patients.

V loses 1 base of germline sequence and J loses 2 bases, and the interval between the two ends is 15 bases. The CDR3, cysteine through phenylalanine, is 16 amino acids long. Left in the record is the CDR3 DNA by itself, 48 bases read in frame from the first base. CDR1 and CDR2 were assigned from the germline V gene as MNHEY and SVGAGI. Synthetic TCR analog templates were spiked into each PCR so that absolute template abundance could be estimated from read counts. The immunoSEQ assay used bias-controlled V and J gene primers to amplify TCRbeta CDR3 regions from genomic DNA. Sequencing of rearranged TCRbeta segments was done at approximately 20X coverage. As for how the authors treated the data: Sequencing errors were corrected by clustering, and CDR3s were annotated against IMGT so that V, D and J genes could be assigned. Out-of-frame and stop-codon sequences were excluded, and only productive TCRbeta rearrangements were used in downstream analyses. Clonality was calculated as one minus the Shannon entropy normalized by the log of the number of unique productive sequences. Clones differing between time points or between blood and tumor were identified using Fisher's exact test with Benjamini-Hochberg correction, with an adjusted p below 0.01 applied as the threshold. The clones in this table, taken by TCRdb from immuneACCESS, are in-frame only. Not every clone is retained; where verified, under half of the shortfall comes from an unresolved V gene, and the cause of the rest is unknown. D and trimming come from the DNA, and the V and J calls and clone size come from that table. The sample data list about 47,000 clones, and 75% to 85% of these were observed just once. 1.5% to 2% of the sample is taken by the ten largest.

Findings and caveats that apply to the study as a whole: Greater expansion of tumor-associated TCR clones in peripheral blood 3 weeks after the start of treatment was observed in patients with durable benefit (n ≈ 20, p = 0.022). Because the sample size was small (n of about 30) and many of the analyses were exploratory, the results are meant to be hypothesis-generating. Improved progression-free and overall survival was found to be associated with pretreatment peripheral blood TCR clonality below the median.

There are a few counts of this clone. Its antigen remains unidentified. The sample holds no much larger clone one base away, and base qualities are not on file. The time point tag for this specimen amounts to: pretreatment peripheral blood. A cohort of around 28 patients with locally advanced or metastatic urothelial carcinoma, treated at Memorial Sloan Kettering on a trial protocol, was included. Peripheral blood mononuclear cells were collected pretreatment and during treatment, with between 1 and 8 total time points per patient. The Qiagen DNeasy Blood extraction kit was used to purify genomic DNA from total PBMCs and tumor samples. Collected pretreatment and during treatment, PBMCs were isolated and stored as previously described.

This sample comprised PBMCs, obtained around atezolizumab (anti-PD-L1) treatment. The rearranged chain carries TRBV6-5 and TRBJ2-7, and perhaps TRBD2 as D gene, on 5 matching bases. The TCR originated in a man aged 50-59 years with urothelial cancer. The CDR3 protein: CASSYLGLGLTYEQYF. In nucleotide form, the sequence is TGTGCCAGCAGTTACTTAGGCCTCGGACTTACCTACGAGCAGTACTTC.